Below are 20 T cell receptor beta chains sequenced from a single sample in a study of T-cell reconstitution after alpha-beta-depleted transplantation in children. Preparing the TCRbeta library involved the use of unique molecular identifiers. Using its own MiXCR run on the PCR reads, TCRdb lists one record per CDR3 protein. Of under 750,000 distinct CDR3 sequences in the sample, around 23% were seen once. Sample: PBMCs, mostly from graft donor cells, taken 360 days after TCRalphabeta/CD19-depleted stem cell transplant. These receptor sequences come from a boy under two years old who had a stem cell transplant for acute myeloid leukemia, so the T cells may come from the graft donor.

Worth noting for this clonotype: Likely a read error: the CDR3 ends without its conserved phenylalanine or tryptophan. The chain uses TRBV12-3 or TRBV12-4 and TRBJ2-1, with TRBD2 as a possible D gene (5 bases). The CDR3 totals 16 residues. With 1 base removed from V and 0 bases from J, the gap between germline ends came to 10 bases. CDR3 sequence: CASSLGGGGSYNEQFS. The CDR3, as DNA: TGTGCCAGCAGTTTAGGGGGTGGAGGCTCCTACAATGAGCAGTTCTCC.

Only a few counts were recorded for this clonotype. The rearrangement links TRBV12-3 or TRBV12-4 to TRBJ1-5, with no clear D. The CDR3 contains 14 residues. V lost 9 bases, J lost 2 bases, and 14 bases lay in between. This chain's CDR3 is CASMEGLGNQPQHF. The CDR3 nucleotides are TGTGCCAGTATGGAGGGTTTGGGCAATCAGCCCCAGCATTTT.

Many counts were recorded for this clonotype. The rearrangement links TRBV29-1 to TRBJ1-2; no firm D call. CDR3 length: 13 amino acids. V lost 4 bases and J 4 bases, leaving 13 bases between the germline ends. Germline V gene sequence: CDR1 SQVTM, CDR2 ANQGSEA. The CDR3 bases are TGCAGCGTTGGACACGACGGACTCTATGGCTACACCTTC. As protein: CSVGHDGLYGYTF. The whole variable domain, remainder taken from reference TRBV29-1 and TRBJ1-2, is SAVISQKPSRDICQRGTSLTIQCQVDSQVTMMFWYRQQPGQSLTLIATANQGSEATYESGFVIDKFPISRPNLTFSTLTVSNMSPEDSSIYLCSVGHDGLYGYTFGSGTRLTVV.

The chain recombines TRBV12-3 or TRBV12-4 with TRBJ1-3; D perhaps matches TRBD1 (5 bases). There are 14 residues in the CDR3. Trimming left V 6 bases short and J 3 bases short, with 12 bases between. CDR3 in amino acids: CASRAGRNGNTIYF. The CDR3 DNA sequence: TGTGCCAGCAGGGCAGGGAGAAATGGAAACACCATATATTTT.

This clonotype appeared a single time. This chain uses TRBV5-1 with TRBJ1-1; D might be TRBD1 (6 bases). V lost 4 bases and J 0 bases, leaving 13 bases between the germline ends. Germline V gives CDR1 SGHRS, CDR2 YFSETQ. This CDR3 has 15 residues. Written as DNA, the CDR3 is TGCGCCAGCAGCCAACGGGACACCTTGAACACTGAAGCTTTCTTT. It translates to CASSQRDTLNTEAFF. Using reference TRBV5-1 and TRBJ1-1 for the parts outside the CDR3, the full variable domain is KAGVTQTPRYLIKTRGQQVTLSCSPISGHRSVSWYQQTPGQGLQFLFEYFSETQRNKGNFPGRFSGRQFSNSRSEMNVSTLELGDSALYLCASSQRDTLNTEAFFGQGTRLTVV.

There are a few counts of this clonotype. The chain employs TRBV12-3 or TRBV12-4 and TRBJ2-1, with 8 bases fitting TRBD1. The CDR3 sequence is 15 residues long. V was clipped by 7 bases and J by 3 bases; unmatched bases: 8. The CDR3 DNA sequence: TGTGCCAGCACCAACACCGGGACAGGCTACAATGAGCAGTTCTTC. Its protein product is CASTNTGTGYNEQFF.

In its sample, this clonotype was seen a few times. This chain joins TRBV6-5 and TRBJ1-5; TRBD1 agrees at 7 bases. This CDR3 is built from 14 residues. Looked up from germline, CDR1 is MNHEY and CDR2 is SVGAGI. Unmatched junction bases numbered 4, after V lost 2 bases and J lost 6 bases. DNA for the CDR3: TGTGCCAGCAGTTACGACAGGGACGGTCAGCCCCAGCATTTT. Encoded protein: CASSYDRDGQPQHF.

This clonotype has ten or more counts. V and J are TRBV20-1 and TRBJ2-4, with D tentatively TRBD2 (6 bases). The germline CDR1 and CDR2 sequences are DFQATT and SNEGSKA (reference sequence). V lost 3 bases and J lost 0, with 12 bases in between. The CDR3 extends over 15 amino acids. CDR3 in amino acids: CSASPELAAKNIQYF. CDR3 nucleotide sequence: TGCAGTGCTAGCCCAGAACTAGCAGCCAAAAACATTCAGTACTTC.

This chain joins TRBV7-8 and TRBJ1-1; D gene unclear. The germline CDR1 and CDR2 sequences are SGHVS and FQNEAQ. Trimming cost V 5 bases and J 1 base, with 11 bases left between them. There are 14 residues in the CDR3. In nucleotides, the CDR3 is TGTGCCAGCAGCAAGACACCCCCGAACACTGAAGCTTTCTTT. It yields the protein CASSKTPPNTEAFF. Filled out from reference TRBV7-8 and TRBJ1-1, the complete variable domain reads GAGVSQSPRYKVAKRGQDVALRCDPISGHVSLFWYQQALGQGPEFLTYFQNEAQLDKSGLPSDRFFAERPEGSVSTLKIQRTQQEDSAVYLCASSKTPPNTEAFFGQGTRLTVV.

CDR3 region: CASSSYRDPTNIQYF. The CDR3 DNA is TGTGCCAGCAGCTCATACCGGGACCCTACGAACATTCAGTACTTC. The chain has TRBV11-3 and TRBJ2-4; tentatively, D is TRBD1 or TRBD2 (5 bases each). This CDR3 comprises 15 residues. V shed 4 bases and J shed 7 bases, with 17 bases lying between them. The germline gives CDR1 SGHNT, CDR2 YENEEA.

This clonotype was recorded at least ten times. The chain links TRBV12-5 to TRBJ2-7; D unclear. The germline V and J ends were trimmed by 1 base and 5 bases, with 6 bases remaining between them. CDR1 is LGHNT and CDR2 is FRNRAP in the germline V gene. The CDR3 has 12 residues. The CDR3 is CASGLDLDEQYF. CDR3 DNA: TGTGCTAGTGGTTTGGACCTGGACGAGCAGTACTTC.

This chain uses TRBV13 with TRBJ2-7; D is possibly TRBD2 (7 bases). V lost 5 bases, J lost 2 bases, and 22 bases lay in between. Germline CDR1 is PRHDT and CDR2 is FYEKMQ (reference sequence). This CDR3 spans 17 amino acids. The chain's CDR3 is CASSARVRGQEPYEQYV. For the CDR3, the DNA is TGTGCCAGCAGCGCGAGGGTGCGGGGGCAGGAGCCCTACGAGCAGTACGTC.

This clonotype was detected a few times. This sequence joins TRBV20-1 and TRBJ2-5, with TRBD2 matching 8 bases. With V trimmed by 8 bases and J by 5 bases, 4 bases remained unmatched. The length of the CDR3 is 11 residues. Germline lookup yields CDR1 DFQATT and CDR2 SNEGSKA (reference sequence). CDR3 sequence: CSYGRDETQYF. In DNA form, the CDR3 reads TGCAGTTACGGGAGGGACGAGACCCAGTACTTC.

This clonotype was found a few times. This sequence joins TRBV20-1 and TRBJ2-7; 10 positions match TRBD2. The germline V gene has CDR1 DFQATT and CDR2 SNEGSKA (reference sequence). V trimming: 1 base; J trimming: 1 base; junction bases outside the gene matches: 4. The CDR3 totals 15 residues. In DNA, the CDR3 is TGCAGTGCTAGAGTAAGGACTAGCGGTTCCTACGAGCAGTACTTC. It specifies CSARVRTSGSYEQYF.

In this sample, this clonotype turned up a few times. The gene calls are TRBV2 and TRBJ2-7, with a tentative D call TRBD2 (5 bases). The V gene's germline CDR1 is SNHLY and CDR2 FYNNEI. Between the trimmed V and J ends, which lost 6 bases and 2 bases, there was a span of 20 bases. CDR3 length: 16 amino acids. This CDR3 reads CASRAAGRRSPYEQYF. The CDR3 DNA reads as TGTGCCAGCAGAGCCGCTGGGAGACGGAGCCCCTACGAGCAGTACTTC.

This clonotype was observed a few times. A clone one base away is much larger, so this may be a read error. The chain carries TRBV7-2 and TRBJ2-5; 10 bases agree with TRBD2. Trimming removed 1 base from V and 1 base from J; junction bases left unmatched: 3. CDR1 is SGHTA and CDR2 is FQGNSA in the germline V gene. This CDR3 has 16 amino acids. This CDR3 is CASSLGLAGVQETQYF. CDR3 nucleotide sequence: TGTGCCAGCAGCTTAGGGCTAGCGGGGGTCCAAGAGACCCAGTACTTC.

Only a few counts were recorded for this clonotype. This chain joins TRBV12-3 or TRBV12-4 and TRBJ2-5; the D gene is possibly TRBD2 (6 bases). Trimming shortened V by 6 bases and J by 5 bases, and 19 bases separated the two germline ends. This CDR3 is 15 amino acids long. The CDR3 sequence is CASRPGPAGRETQYF. The CDR3 nucleotides are TGTGCCAGCAGGCCCGGGCCCGCGGGGAGGGAGACCCAGTACTTC.

This chain connects TRBV28 to TRBJ2-3; 12 bases are shared with TRBD2. The CDR3 contains 16 residues. Germline CDR1 is MDHEN and CDR2 is SYDVKM. The junction had 9 bases not matched to a gene; V was cut back by 7 bases and J by 4 bases. CDR3 sequence: CASTRSPSGGADTQYF. For the CDR3, the DNA is TGTGCCAGCACTCGGAGCCCTAGCGGGGGGGCAGATACGCAGTATTTT.

The chain carries TRBV12-3 or TRBV12-4 and TRBJ2-6; the D gene could be TRBD1 or TRBD2 (6 bases each). This CDR3 comprises 18 residues. V was shortened by 9 bases and J by 0 bases, with 21 bases between the two germline ends. CDR3 protein: CASRGNRVPSSGANVLTF. CDR3 in DNA: TGTGCCAGTCGCGGGAACAGGGTTCCAAGCTCTGGGGCCAACGTCCTGACTTTC.

The chain employs TRBV10-3 and TRBJ1-1; 8 bases match TRBD1. Germline values: CDR1 ENHRY, CDR2 SYGVKD. The CDR3 totals 15 residues. Unmatched junction bases numbered 15, after V lost 4 bases and J lost 11 bases. The CDR3 region is CAISGSTGQAMRAFF. In nucleotides, the CDR3 is TGTGCCATCAGTGGGTCAACGGGACAGGCGATGAGGGCTTTCTTT.